This T cell receptor (beta chain) was captured by sequencing in a study of blood T cells in healthy people across ages. Per germline, CDR1 MGHRA and CDR2 YSYEKL. This CDR3 is 17 amino acids long. Concerning this clonotype: The junction and the germline gene differ at one end; a read error may be behind it.

The study isolated at least 7 million PBMCs from each sample. The authors ran a second PCR of about 6 to 11 cycles using a sample-barcoded 5' primer and a J-beta primer mix. TCRdb itself ran the 5' RACE reads through MiXCR, one entry per CDR3 protein. This table holds 650,000 to 800,000 distinct CDR3 sequences, under 45% found once. Sequenced: blood. The TCR originated in a man aged 55-75 years in good health. This chain uses TRBV4-1 with TRBJ2-6; the D gene is possibly TRBD1 (5 bases). The CDR3 DNA is TGCGCCAGCAGCCAAGATGTAGGGGCCTCTAGGGCCAACGTCCTGACTTTC. As protein: CASSQDVGASRANVLTF.